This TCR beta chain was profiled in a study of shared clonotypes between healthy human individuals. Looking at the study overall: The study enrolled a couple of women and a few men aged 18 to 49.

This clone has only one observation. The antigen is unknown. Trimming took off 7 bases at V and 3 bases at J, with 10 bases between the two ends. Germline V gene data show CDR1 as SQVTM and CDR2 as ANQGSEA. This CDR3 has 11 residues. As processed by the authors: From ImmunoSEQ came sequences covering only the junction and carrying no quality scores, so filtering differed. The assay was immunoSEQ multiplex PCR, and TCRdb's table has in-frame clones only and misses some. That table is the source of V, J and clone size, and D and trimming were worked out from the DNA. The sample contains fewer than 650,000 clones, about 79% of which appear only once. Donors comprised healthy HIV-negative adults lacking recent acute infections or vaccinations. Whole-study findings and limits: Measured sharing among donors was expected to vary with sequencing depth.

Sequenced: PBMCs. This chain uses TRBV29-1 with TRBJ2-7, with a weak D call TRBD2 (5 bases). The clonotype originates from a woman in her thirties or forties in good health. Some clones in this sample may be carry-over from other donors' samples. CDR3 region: CSAERGYEQYF. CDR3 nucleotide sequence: TGCAGCGCCGAACGGGGCTACGAGCAGTACTTC.